The clone carrying this TCR beta chain was detected once. Compared with germline, one end of the junction differs, possibly owing to a read error. A second PCR, run for about 7 to 12 cycles, used a sample-barcoded 5' primer plus a J-beta primer mix. All samples yielded 3 million or more CDR3-containing paired-end reads. One entry per CDR3 protein, called by TCRdb with MiXCR from the 5' RACE reads. Seen here are under 1 million distinct CDR3 sequences, approximately 44% observed once, and the top ten hold under 20%. No fewer than 6 million PBMCs went into each sample. Total RNA, at least 6 micrograms per sample, came from PBMCs. The sample comes from a study of blood T cells in healthy people across ages. On the study more broadly: Template switching picked up about one barcoded beta molecule for each two T cells.

Per the germline V gene, CDR1 is SGDLS and CDR2 is YYNGEE. This CDR3 has 16 amino acids. The receptor comes from a man between 60 and 75 years old in good health. The chain has TRBV9 and TRBJ1-4; the D gene is possibly TRBD1 (5 bases). Sequencing used blood. CDR3 sequence (DNA): TGTGCCAGCAGCGTAGGTCGCCAGGGAGCTAATGAGAAACTGTTTTTT. It is translated as CASSVGRQGANEKLFF.